Detailed here is one T cell receptor (beta chain). This specimen comes from a study of cytomegalovirus exposure and HLA in healthy donors. Turning to the study itself: Early release data held 85 million or so unique TCRs from HLA-typed donors.

Trimming stripped 0 bases from V and 0 bases from J, with 12 bases between. The V gene's germline CDR1 is MNHNS and CDR2 SASEGT. This CDR3 has 18 residues. The primer mix had 60 Vbeta and 13 Jbeta primers. Sequencing was performed with immunoSEQ multiplex PCR; in TCRdb, only in-frame clones are kept and a portion is missing. The data contain 100,000 to 150,000 clones, around 79% of them singletons. The chain carries TRBV6-1 and TRBJ1-6, with D tentatively TRBD1 (5 bases). The specimen was PBMCs. This clonotype originated in a woman aged 40 to 50 in good health and CMV-seronegative. The CDR3 loop is CASSEALWGGSYNSPLHF. CDR3 coding DNA: TGTGCCAGCAGTGAAGCGCTCTGGGGGGGCTCCTATAATTCACCCCTCCACTTT.